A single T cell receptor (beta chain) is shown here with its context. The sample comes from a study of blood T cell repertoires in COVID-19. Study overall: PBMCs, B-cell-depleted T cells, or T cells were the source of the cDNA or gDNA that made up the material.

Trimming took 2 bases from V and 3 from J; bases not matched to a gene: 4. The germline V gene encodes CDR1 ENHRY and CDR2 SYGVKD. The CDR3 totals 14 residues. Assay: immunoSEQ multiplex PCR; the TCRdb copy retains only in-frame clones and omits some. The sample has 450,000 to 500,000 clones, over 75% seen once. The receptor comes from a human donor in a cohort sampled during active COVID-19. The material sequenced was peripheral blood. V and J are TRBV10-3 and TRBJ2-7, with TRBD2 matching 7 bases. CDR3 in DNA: TGTGCCATCAGTGAGGGACTAGTGGGCTACGAGCAGTACTTC. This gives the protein CAISEGLVGYEQYF.